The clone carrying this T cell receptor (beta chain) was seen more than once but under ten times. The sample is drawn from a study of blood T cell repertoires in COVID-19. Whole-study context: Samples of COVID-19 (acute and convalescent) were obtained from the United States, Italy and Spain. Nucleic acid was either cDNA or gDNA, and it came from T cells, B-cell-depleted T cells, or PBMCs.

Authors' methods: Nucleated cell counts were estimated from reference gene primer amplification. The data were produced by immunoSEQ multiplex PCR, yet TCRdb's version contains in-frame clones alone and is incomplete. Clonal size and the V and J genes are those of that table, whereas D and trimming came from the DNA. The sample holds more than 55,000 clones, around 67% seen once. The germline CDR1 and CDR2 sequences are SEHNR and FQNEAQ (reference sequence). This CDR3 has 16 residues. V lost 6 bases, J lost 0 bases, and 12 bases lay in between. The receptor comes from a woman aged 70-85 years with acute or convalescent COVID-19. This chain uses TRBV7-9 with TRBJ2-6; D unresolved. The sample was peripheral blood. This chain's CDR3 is CASSRRLSSGANVLTF. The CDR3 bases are TGTGCCAGCAGTCGTCGACTCAGCTCTGGGGCCAACGTCCTGACTTTC.